The 30 T cell receptor beta chains reported below all come from one sample, sequenced in a study of cytomegalovirus exposure and HLA in healthy donors. 13 Jbeta primers and 60 Vbeta primers were used for the PCR. Sequencing was performed with immunoSEQ multiplex PCR; in TCRdb, only in-frame clones are kept and a portion is missing. The sample includes 90,000 or so clones, about two thirds of them seen just once. The specimen was PBMCs. Source of these receptors: a woman aged 45-59 years in good health and CMV-seropositive.

A few counts support this clone. Here the CDR3 reads CASSPNSNTDTQYF. In DNA, the CDR3 is TGTGCCAGCTCACCAAACAGCAACACAGATACGCAGTATTTT. The V and J genes are TRBV18 and TRBJ2-3, with D uncertain. The V end lost 2 bases, the J end lost 2 bases, and 8 bases lay between the germline ends. The length of the CDR3 is 14 residues. CDR1 is KGHSH, CDR2 LQKENI, per germline.

This chain links TRBV5-1 with TRBJ1-5; D gene uncertain. V was cut by 0 bases and J by 4 bases, with 11 bases left in between. Germline V gene data show CDR1 as SGHRS and CDR2 as YFSETQ. The CDR3 length is 15 residues. This CDR3 is CASSLATGLNQPQHF. The DNA of the CDR3 is TGCGCCAGCAGCTTGGCCACGGGGTTGAATCAGCCCCAGCATTTT. Supplemented by reference TRBV5-1 and TRBJ1-5, the full variable domain reads KAGVTQTPRYLIKTRGQQVTLSCSPISGHRSVSWYQQTPGQGLQFLFEYFSETQRNKGNFPGRFSGRQFSNSRSEMNVSTLELGDSALYLCASSLATGLNQPQHFGDGTRLSIL.

The genes are TRBV5-1 and TRBJ2-1, with a tentative D call TRBD1 (6 bases). Germline V gives CDR1 SGHRS, CDR2 YFSETQ. The CDR3 totals 16 residues. V was cut by 2 bases and J by 1 base, with 13 bases left in between. The CDR3 nucleotides are TGCGCCAGCAGCTTACAGGGAGAGGTTTCCTACAATGAGCAGTTCTTC. As protein: CASSLQGEVSYNEQFF.

This clone occurred once. This chain uses TRBV19 with TRBJ2-1; 9 bases match TRBD2. V shed 5 bases and J 3 bases; nucleotides not matched to a gene: 5. CDR3 size: 15 residues. Germline values: CDR1 LNHDA, CDR2 SQIVND (reference sequence). This chain's CDR3 is CASSRTSASYNEQFF. CDR3 nucleotide sequence: TGTGCCAGTAGTCGGACTAGCGCGAGCTACAATGAGCAGTTCTTC.

V is TRBV5-1 and J is TRBJ2-7, with a tentative D call TRBD2 (5 bases). There are 14 residues in the CDR3. V was shortened by 7 bases and J by 3 bases, with 17 bases between the two germline ends. Germline values: CDR1 SGHRS, CDR2 YFSETQ. DNA for the CDR3: TGCGCCAGCCGTTGGGAGCCCGGAAACTACGAGCAGTACTTC. Its protein is CASRWEPGNYEQYF.

This sequence joins TRBV6-5 and TRBJ1-1; 8 nucleotides align to TRBD1. The length of the CDR3 is 14 residues. CDR1 and CDR2 (germline): MNHEY, SVGAGI. V dropped 4 bases and J dropped 1; count of bases not matched to a gene: 2. The CDR3: CASSLDRGNTEAFF. CDR3 bases: TGTGCCAGCAGTTTAGACAGGGGGAACACTGAAGCTTTCTTT.

The rearrangement links TRBV6-6 to TRBJ1-2, with 10 bases matching TRBD1. The ends lost 6 bases at V and 8 bases at J; junction bases unmatched: 9. This CDR3 region has 14 residues. CDR1 and CDR2 (germline): MNHNY, SVGAGI (reference sequence). CDR3 nucleotide sequence: TGTGCCAGCAGCCAGGGACAGGGGTGGTTAGGCTACACCTTC. This sequence encodes CASSQGQGWLGYTF.

With regard to this clone: The junction departs from germline at one end; a sequencing error may be responsible. The rearrangement joins TRBV29-1 to TRBJ2-3, with TRBD2 as a possible D gene (5 bases). The CDR3 contains 8 residues. From germline, CDR1 is SQVTM and CDR2 ANQGSEA. The CDR3 DNA sequence: TGCAGCGTTGAGAGGGTTGGTTTT. Translating gives CSVERVGF.

This chain links TRBV9 with TRBJ1-4; D is possibly TRBD1 (6 bases). Trimming pared 0 bases from V and 8 bases from J, leaving 11 bases between. This CDR3 has 14 amino acids. Germline CDR1 is SGDLS and CDR2 is YYNGEE. CDR3 nucleotides: TGTGCCAGCAGCGTAGGGGACATTAGAGAAAAACTGTTTTTT. Translated: CASSVGDIREKLFF.

The rearrangement joins TRBV29-1 to TRBJ2-1; D might be TRBD2 (5 bases). CDR1 SQVTM and CDR2 ANQGSEA come from the germline V gene. The CDR3 runs to 13 residues. Trimming removed 1 base from V and 9 bases from J, with 13 bases in between. Here the CDR3 DNA reads TGCAGCGTTGAAGGGAGGACCCCAGGTGAGCAGTTCTTC. Translated: CSVEGRTPGEQFF.

The V and J genes are TRBV4-1 and TRBJ2-2; 10 bases match TRBD2. Germline V CDR1 and CDR2: MGHRA, YSYEKL. The CDR3 loop spans 15 amino acids. V trimming: 6 bases; J trimming: 5 bases; junction bases outside the gene matches: 6. The CDR3 DNA is TGCGCCAGCAGGTTAGCGGGAGGAGGAACCGGGGAGCTGTTTTTT. Its translation is CASRLAGGGTGELFF.

The rearrangement joins TRBV4-1 to TRBJ2-1, with 11 nucleotides matching TRBD2. The germline V gene encodes CDR1 MGHRA and CDR2 YSYEKL. Trimming cost V 4 bases and J 1 base; bases outside gene matches: 3. The CDR3 sequence is 16 residues long. DNA of the CDR3: TGCGCCAGCAGCCCGGGACTAGCGGCTTCCTACAATGAGCAGTTCTTC. It encodes CASSPGLAASYNEQFF.

V gene TRBV28 combines with J gene TRBJ2-7; 8 bases match TRBD1. There are 14 residues in the CDR3. The ends lost 6 bases at V and 2 bases at J; junction bases unmatched: 6. CDR1 MDHEN and CDR2 SYDVKM come from the germline V gene. CDR3 DNA: TGTGCCAGCAGACTTCGGACAGGGACCTACGAGCAGTACTTC. It codes for CASRLRTGTYEQYF.

About this clone: Sequence at one end of the junction differs from germline and may be a read error. The rearrangement uses TRBV6-5 and TRBJ2-7, with TRBD2 as a possible D gene (5 bases). Germline CDR1 MNHEY, CDR2 SVGAGI. The CDR3 is made up of 15 amino acids. The CDR3 reads CASSYSRTDSSEQYF. The DNA for the CDR3 is TGTGCCAGCAGTTACTCGCGGACTGACTCCTCCGAGCAGTACTTC.

This sequence joins TRBV7-9 and TRBJ1-3; D gene unclear. Germline CDR1 reads SEHNR; CDR2 reads FQNEAQ (reference sequence). CDR3 length: 12 residues. V lost 0 bases, J lost 6 bases, and 3 bases lay in between. The CDR3 loop is CASSLAQNTIYF. The CDR3 bases are TGTGCCAGCAGCTTAGCCCAAAACACCATATATTTT. Filled out from reference TRBV7-9 and TRBJ1-3, the complete variable domain reads DTGVSQNPRHKITKRGQNVTFRCDPISEHNRLYWYRQTLGQGPEFLTYFQNEAQLEKSRLLSDRFSAERPKGSFSTLEIQRTEQGDSAMYLCASSLAQNTIYFGEGSWLTVV.

The chain couples TRBV30 to TRBJ2-2; D is undetermined. CDR3 size: 14 residues. With 0 bases removed from V and 1 base from J, the gap between germline ends came to 6 bases. Germline assignment: CDR1 GTSNPN and CDR2 SVGIG (reference sequence). The CDR3 here is CAWSVLKNTGELFF. The DNA of the CDR3 is TGTGCCTGGAGTGTACTCAAGAACACCGGGGAGCTGTTTTTT.

The V and J genes are TRBV13 and TRBJ2-7; 9 bases fit TRBD1. V shed 8 bases, J shed 0 bases, and the junction held 5 bases outside the gene matches. The CDR3 sequence is 14 residues long. In germline, CDR1 is PRHDT, CDR2 FYEKMQ (reference sequence). The CDR3, as DNA: TGTGCCAGCCGAAAACAGGGGGCCTCCTACGAGCAGTACTTC. This translates into CASRKQGASYEQYF.

This chain connects TRBV19 to TRBJ2-3, with 9 bases fitting TRBD1. J gave up 2 bases and V 5 bases, and 2 bases lay outside the gene matches. This CDR3 is 14 amino acids long. The germline V gene has CDR1 LNHDA and CDR2 SQIVND (reference sequence). The CDR3 spells CASSGQGHTDTQYF. The DNA of the CDR3 is TGTGCCAGTAGTGGACAGGGGCACACAGATACGCAGTATTTT.

The genes are TRBV5-8 and TRBJ2-5, with D hard to call. The length of the CDR3 is 11 residues. V was cut by 4 bases and J by 4 bases, with 5 bases left in between. CDR1 SGHTS and CDR2 YDEGEE come from the germline V gene. Here the CDR3 DNA reads TGTGCCAGCAGCGCGTTAGAGACCCAGTACTTC. This encodes CASSALETQYF.

Only a few counts were recorded for this clone. The chain joins TRBV5-4 to TRBJ2-2; D is unresolved. This CDR3 contains 13 residues. Trimming shortened V by 3 bases and J by 2 bases, and 5 bases separated the two germline ends. CDR1 and CDR2 from the germline V gene are SGHNT and YYREEE (reference sequence). Here the CDR3 reads CASSSTNTGELFF. CDR3 coding DNA: TGTGCCAGCAGCTCGACTAACACCGGGGAGCTGTTTTTT.

This clone was recorded only once. The genes are TRBV7-6 and TRBJ2-1, with D perhaps matching TRBD1 (6 bases). V lost 0 bases and J lost 5, with 11 bases in between. The germline V gene encodes CDR1 SGHVS and CDR2 FNYEAQ. This CDR3 is built from 15 residues. The CDR3 sequence: CASSLAGTSDNEQFF. The DNA for the CDR3 is TGTGCCAGCAGCTTAGCCGGGACAAGTGACAATGAGCAGTTCTTC. Combining the CDR3 with reference TRBV7-6 and TRBJ2-1 gives the whole variable domain GAGVSQSPRYKVTKRGQDVALRCDPISGHVSLYWYRQALGQGPEFLTYFNYEAQQDKSGLPNDRFSAERPEGSISTLTIQRTEQRDSAMYRCASSLAGTSDNEQFFGPGTRLTVL.

The chain combines TRBV27 with TRBJ1-1; D gene ambiguous. With 9 bases removed from V and 11 bases from J, the gap between germline ends came to 13 bases. CDR1 is MNHEY and CDR2 is SMNVEV in the germline V gene (reference sequence). This CDR3 has 10 residues. The CDR3 DNA reads as TGTGCCAGGATGTGCGGGGAGGCTTTCTTT. This sequence encodes CARMCGEAFF.

J is TRBJ2-7 and V is TRBV19; the match to TRBD1 covers 7 bases. This CDR3 has 14 residues. The germline gives CDR1 LNHDA, CDR2 SQIVND (reference sequence). Trimming took 3 bases from V and 4 from J; bases not matched to a gene: 6. CDR3 protein: CASSIYPGGYEQYF. Here the CDR3 DNA reads TGTGCCAGTAGTATCTATCCAGGGGGATACGAGCAGTACTTC.

J is TRBJ2-7 and V is TRBV5-1; 9 nucleotides agree with TRBD1. CDR1 and CDR2 (germline): SGHRS, YFSETQ. V gave up 3 bases and J gave up 3 bases; unmatched junction bases: 4. The length of the CDR3 is 14 residues. CDR3 in DNA: TGCGCCAGCAGCTGGGGACAGGGCGGCTACGAGCAGTACTTC. Translated, it gives CASSWGQGGYEQYF. Looking up the rest from reference TRBV5-1 and TRBJ2-7 gives the full variable domain: KAGVTQTPRYLIKTRGQQVTLSCSPISGHRSVSWYQQTPGQGLQFLFEYFSETQRNKGNFPGRFSGRQFSNSRSEMNVSTLELGDSALYLCASSWGQGGYEQYFGPGTRLTVT.

The CDR3 region is CASSPWGQGHRNTGELFF. The CDR3, as DNA: TGTGCCAGTAGTCCCTGGGGACAGGGTCATCGGAACACCGGGGAGCTGTTTTTT. The chain links TRBV19 to TRBJ2-2; 9 nucleotides align to TRBD1. This CDR3 spans 18 amino acids. V gave up 5 bases and J gave up 1 base; unmatched junction bases: 11. The germline V gene has CDR1 LNHDA and CDR2 SQIVND (reference sequence).

Concerning this clone itself: This same CDR3 is encoded by further DNA sequences in the sample. V usage is TRBV6-6 and J usage is TRBJ2-7; a possible D gene is TRBD2 (6 bases). The CDR3 loop spans 13 amino acids. CDR1 is MNHNY and CDR2 is SVGAGI in the germline V gene (reference sequence). The V end was cut by 4 bases, the J end by 2 bases, with 9 bases between. DNA of the CDR3: TGTGCCAGCAGTTCCACGGGGGCCTACGAGCAGTACTTC. Amino acid sequence: CASSSTGAYEQYF.

The J gene is TRBJ2-1, the V gene TRBV5-1, with a tentative D call TRBD2 (5 bases). The CDR3 runs 15 residues. Looked up from germline, CDR1 is SGHRS and CDR2 is YFSETQ. The ends were cut back, 0 bases at V and 7 bases at J, with 14 bases in the middle. The CDR3 spells CASSLGPAEQNEQFF. The CDR3 DNA reads TGCGCCAGCAGCTTGGGTCCAGCGGAGCAAAATGAGCAGTTCTTC.

This clone appeared a few times. DNA of the CDR3: TGTGCCAGCAGTTTCGTAAATTCTGGAAACACCATATATTTT. It is translated as CASSFVNSGNTIYF. The gene calls are TRBV28 and TRBJ1-3, with D unclear. Looked up from germline, CDR1 is MDHEN and CDR2 is SYDVKM. The CDR3 extends over 14 amino acids. Trimming took 3 bases from V and 1 from J, leaving 7 bases between them.

This chain joins TRBV28 and TRBJ1-5, with D perhaps matching TRBD1 (5 bases). This CDR3 has 16 amino acids. Trimming pared 10 bases from V and 3 bases from J, leaving 22 bases between. Looked up from germline, CDR1 is MDHEN and CDR2 is SYDVKM. Written as DNA, the CDR3 is TGTGCCACCTACGCGAGTTGGGGCAGTTCCAATCAGCCCCAGCATTTT. Protein: CATYASWGSSNQPQHF.

The V gene is TRBV30, the J gene TRBJ2-1; tentatively, D is TRBD1 (5 bases). The CDR3 runs to 14 residues. The V gene's germline CDR1 is GTSNPN and CDR2 SVGIG (reference sequence). V was trimmed by 2 bases and J by 4 bases, leaving 12 bases between them. This CDR3 reads CAWSQRGSYNEQFF. CDR3 nucleotides: TGTGCCTGGAGTCAAAGGGGCTCTTACAATGAGCAGTTCTTC. The full variable domain, completed using reference TRBV30 and TRBJ2-1, is SQTIHQWPATLVQPVGSPLSLECTVEGTSNPNLYWYRQAAGRGLQLLFYSVGIGQISSEVPQNLSASRPQDRQFILSSKKLLLSDSGFYLCAWSQRGSYNEQFFGPGTRLTVL.